This T cell receptor beta chain was captured by sequencing in a study of cytomegalovirus exposure and HLA in healthy donors. Study results and limitations: About 87% or about 30% of the time was how often most TCR beta V segments were productive, according to an earlier analysis. Presence/absence comparisons presumed near-even sequencing depth among donors.

As regards this clone: What it binds is not known.

A multiplex PCR was run with 60 Vbeta primers and 13 Jbeta primers. Produced via immunoSEQ multiplex PCR; TCRdb's table is partial and in-frame only. The sample yields about 190,000 clones, more than 65% seen once. This TCR came from a man between 40 and 49 years old in good health and CMV-seropositive. Sequencing used PBMCs.

CDR3 nucleotides: TGTGCCAGCAGCCAGGACAGGGCTCCAATTAATGAGCAGTTCTTC. Amino acid sequence: CASSQDRAPINEQFF. This rearrangement joins TRBV4-2 to TRBJ2-1; 8 nucleotides align to TRBD1. With V trimmed by 3 bases and J by 7 bases, 8 bases remained unmatched. Germline V CDR1 and CDR2: LGHNA, YNFKEQ. The CDR3 loop spans 15 amino acids.